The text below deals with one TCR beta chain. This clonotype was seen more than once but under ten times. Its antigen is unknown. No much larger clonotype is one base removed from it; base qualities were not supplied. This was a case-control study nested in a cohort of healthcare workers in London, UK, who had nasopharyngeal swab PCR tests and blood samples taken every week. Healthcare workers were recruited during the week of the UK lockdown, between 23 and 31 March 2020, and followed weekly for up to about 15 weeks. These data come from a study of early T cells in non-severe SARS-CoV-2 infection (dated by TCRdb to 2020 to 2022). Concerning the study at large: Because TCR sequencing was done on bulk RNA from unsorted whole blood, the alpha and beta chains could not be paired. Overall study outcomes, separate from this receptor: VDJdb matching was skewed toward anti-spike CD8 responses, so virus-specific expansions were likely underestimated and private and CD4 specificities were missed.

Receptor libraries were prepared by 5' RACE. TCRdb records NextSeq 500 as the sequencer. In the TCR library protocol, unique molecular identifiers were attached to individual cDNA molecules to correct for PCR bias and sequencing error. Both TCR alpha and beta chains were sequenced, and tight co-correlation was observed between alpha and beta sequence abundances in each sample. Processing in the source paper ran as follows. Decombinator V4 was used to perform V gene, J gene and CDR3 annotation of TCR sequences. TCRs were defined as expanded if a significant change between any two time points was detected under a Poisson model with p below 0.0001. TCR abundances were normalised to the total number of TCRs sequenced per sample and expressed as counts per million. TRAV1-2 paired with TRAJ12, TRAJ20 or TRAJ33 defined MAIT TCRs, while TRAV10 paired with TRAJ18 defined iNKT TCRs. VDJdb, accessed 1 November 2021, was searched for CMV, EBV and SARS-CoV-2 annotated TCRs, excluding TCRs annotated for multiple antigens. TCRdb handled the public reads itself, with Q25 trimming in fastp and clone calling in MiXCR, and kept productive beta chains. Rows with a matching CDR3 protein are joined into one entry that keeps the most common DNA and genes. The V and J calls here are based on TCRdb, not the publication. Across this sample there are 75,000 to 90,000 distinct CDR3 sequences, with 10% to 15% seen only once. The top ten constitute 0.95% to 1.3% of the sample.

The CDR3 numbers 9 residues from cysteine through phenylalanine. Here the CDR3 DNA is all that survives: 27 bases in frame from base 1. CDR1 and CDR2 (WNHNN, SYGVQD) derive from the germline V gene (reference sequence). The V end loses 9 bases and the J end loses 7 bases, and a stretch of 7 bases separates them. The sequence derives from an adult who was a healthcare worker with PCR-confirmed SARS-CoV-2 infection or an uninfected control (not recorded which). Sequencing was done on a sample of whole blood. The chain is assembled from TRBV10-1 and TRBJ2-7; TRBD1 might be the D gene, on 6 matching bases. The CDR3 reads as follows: CASRGEQYF. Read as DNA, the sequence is TGCGCCAGTAGGGGGGAGCAGTACTTC.